This T cell receptor (beta chain) comes out of a study of T-cell memory formation after mild COVID-19. Each CDR3 protein is one row after TCRdb ran MiXCR on the 5' RACE reads. The sample contains more than 450,000 distinct CDR3 sequences, around 17% of which appear only once. CDR1 is DFQATT and CDR2 is SNEGSKA in the germline V gene (reference sequence). The CDR3 is 12 amino acids. V lost 5 bases to trimming and J lost 4 bases, with 9 bases between them. There are a few counts of this clonotype. The source of this sequence is an adult woman who had mild COVID-19 (a few samples of this study predate the infection). Cell type and time point are not known. V is TRBV20-1 and J is TRBJ1-5, with D perhaps TRBD1 (6 bases). Input material: PBMCs or a T cell subset sorted from them (not recorded which). CDR3 coding DNA: TGCAGTGCTCCCCAGGGGAATCAGCCCCAGCATTTT. Protein sequence: CSAPQGNQPQHF.